The 22 T cell receptor beta chains listed next were all sequenced from one sample in a study of radiotherapy plus CTLA-4 blockade in lung cancer. The data were produced by immunoSEQ multiplex PCR, yet TCRdb's version contains in-frame clones alone and is incomplete. Here the sample spans tens of thousands of clones, roughly four fifths being singletons. This sample comprised peripheral blood, obtained from a patient treated with radiotherapy plus ipilimumab. The receptors come from a human donor with non-small cell lung cancer whose response to radiotherapy plus ipilimumab could not be evaluated.

The chain employs TRBV6-6 and TRBJ2-1; 10 nucleotides align to TRBD2. This CDR3 region has 15 residues. V was pared by 4 bases and J by 7 bases, with 7 bases of the junction left unmatched. Germline CDR1 and CDR2: MNHNY and SVGAGI (reference sequence). The CDR3 is CASSFLAGAGNEQFF. CDR3 nucleotide sequence: TGTGCCAGCAGTTTCCTAGCGGGAGCGGGAAATGAGCAGTTCTTC.

This clone was recorded once. This chain connects TRBV7-2 to TRBJ2-7; the match to TRBD2 covers 9 bases. Germline values: CDR1 SGHTA, CDR2 FQGNSA. V lost 4 bases to trimming and J lost 4 bases; unmatched junction nucleotides: 2. This CDR3 is 13 amino acids long. As DNA, the CDR3 is TGTGCCAGCAGCTCGCGGGGGGGATACGAGCAGTACTTC. This gives the protein CASSSRGGYEQYF.

In DNA form, the CDR3 reads TGTGCCAGCAGTTTGGGACAGAACTACGAGCAGTACTTC. Its protein product is CASSLGQNYEQYF. The rearrangement links TRBV28 to TRBJ2-7; 7 bases line up with TRBD1. The germline CDR1 and CDR2 sequences are MDHEN and SYDVKM. J was trimmed by 3 bases and V by 3 bases; bases with no gene match: 2. This CDR3 comprises 13 residues.

In its sample, this clone was seen once. The gene calls are TRBV4-3 and TRBJ2-6; maybe TRBD2 (5 bases). Trimming took off 0 bases at V and 4 bases at J, with 10 bases between the two ends. CDR1 LGHNA and CDR2 YSLEER come from the germline V gene. The CDR3 is 16 amino acids. CDR3 residues: CASSQDPPGGANVLTF. The CDR3 DNA reads TGCGCCAGCAGCCAAGATCCCCCGGGGGGGGCCAACGTCCTGACTTTC.

The J gene is TRBJ2-1, the V gene TRBV5-1; TRBD2 is a possible D gene (5 bases). V was trimmed by 1 base and J by 5 bases, leaving 16 bases between them. This CDR3 has 16 residues. From germline, CDR1 is SGHRS and CDR2 YFSETQ. The CDR3 DNA sequence: TGCGCCAGCAGCTTGTTACGAGGGAGCCCTAACAATGAGCAGTTCTTC. It yields the protein CASSLLRGSPNNEQFF.

The rearrangement joins TRBV7-2 to TRBJ2-7, with D possibly being TRBD1 (6 bases). The germline V and J ends were trimmed by 7 bases and 7 bases, with 11 bases remaining between them. Per the germline V gene, CDR1 is SGHTA and CDR2 is FQGNSA. The CDR3 consists of 11 residues. CDR3 bases: TGTGCCAGCACCGATCAGGGGGAGCAGTACTTC. Protein sequence: CASTDQGEQYF.

The chain couples TRBV18 to TRBJ2-1; 11 bases align to TRBD2. The germline V gene has CDR1 KGHSH and CDR2 LQKENI. Trimming removed 4 bases from V and 7 bases from J; junction bases left unmatched: 6. This CDR3 comprises 15 residues. Here the CDR3 reads CASSLGLAVLNEQFF. The CDR3 bases are TGTGCCAGCTCACTGGGACTAGCGGTCTTGAATGAGCAGTTCTTC.

The chain is built from TRBV28 and TRBJ2-1, with 7 bases matching TRBD1. The CDR3 spans 15 residues. V lost 3 bases to trimming and J lost 5 bases; unmatched junction nucleotides: 7. CDR1 and CDR2 (germline): MDHEN, SYDVKM. Written as DNA, the CDR3 is TGTGCCAGCAGTTTCTTCCGGACAGGCCACAATGAGCAGTTCTTC. It encodes CASSFFRTGHNEQFF. The full variable domain, with the rest looked up from reference TRBV28 and TRBJ2-1, is DVKVTQSSRYLVKRTGEKVFLECVQDMDHENMFWYRQDPGLGLRLIYFSYDVKMKEKGDIPEGYSVSREKKERFSLILESASTNQTSMYLCASSFFRTGHNEQFFGPGTRLTVL.

This clone was seen a handful of times. This chain uses TRBV29-1 with TRBJ1-5; 7 bases line up with TRBD1. Losses at the gene ends were 6 bases for V and 6 bases for J; bases not matched to a gene: 5. The length of the CDR3 is 12 residues. The germline gives CDR1 SQVTM, CDR2 ANQGSEA. This CDR3 reads CSVQQGTQPQHF. In DNA, the CDR3 is TGCAGCGTCCAACAGGGGACTCAGCCCCAGCATTTT.

The V and J genes are TRBV29-1 and TRBJ1-2, with 9 nucleotides matching TRBD1. Germline loops: CDR1 SQVTM, CDR2 ANQGSEA. The V segment lost 5 bases and the J segment 7 bases; nucleotides outside the gene matches: 8. CDR3 length: 13 residues. The CDR3 loop reads CSVNRGLEGGYTF. The CDR3 DNA reads TGCAGCGTTAACAGGGGGCTAGAGGGTGGCTACACCTTC. The entire variable domain, with the rest obtained from reference TRBV29-1 and TRBJ1-2, is as follows: SAVISQKPSRDICQRGTSLTIQCQVDSQVTMMFWYRQQPGQSLTLIATANQGSEATYESGFVIDKFPISRPNLTFSTLTVSNMSPEDSSIYLCSVNRGLEGGYTFGSGTRLTVV.

The genes are TRBV11-3 and TRBJ2-1; D remains ambiguous. V was trimmed by 1 base and J by 3 bases, leaving 4 bases between them. The CDR3 runs to 13 residues. CDR1 and CDR2 (germline): SGHNT, YENEEA. The CDR3 loop is CASSLGYYNEQFF. Here the CDR3 DNA reads TGTGCCAGCAGCTTAGGCTACTACAATGAGCAGTTCTTC. Drawing the rest from reference TRBV11-3 and TRBJ2-1, the complete variable domain is EAGVVQSPRYKIIEKKQPVAFWCNPISGHNTLYWYLQNLGQGPELLIRYENEEAVDDSQLPKDRFSAERLKGVDSTLKIQPAELGDSAVYLCASSLGYYNEQFFGPGTRLTVL.

The chain links TRBV7-9 to TRBJ1-1; 10 bases are shared with TRBD1. V was pared by 6 bases and J by 3 bases, with 4 bases of the junction left unmatched. Germline loops: CDR1 SEHNR, CDR2 FQNEAQ (reference sequence). The CDR3 has 14 residues. CDR3: CASRQDRGYTEAFF. CDR3 DNA: TGTGCCAGCAGACAGGACAGGGGGTACACTGAAGCTTTCTTT.

The rearrangement links TRBV9 to TRBJ1-3, with a tentative D call TRBD1 (5 bases). Trimming stripped 2 bases from V and 0 bases from J, with 9 bases between. CDR1 SGDLS and CDR2 YYNGEE come from the germline V gene. The CDR3 loop spans 15 amino acids. CDR3 DNA sequence: TGTGCCAGCAGCGTTAAAGGGGCCTCTGGAAACACCATATATTTT. Its protein is CASSVKGASGNTIYF.

The rearrangement joins TRBV6-1 to TRBJ2-1; TRBD2 is a possible D gene (5 bases). Trimming stripped 4 bases from V and 0 bases from J, with 7 bases between. The CDR3 runs 14 residues. Germline V gene lookup returns CDR1 MNHNS and CDR2 SASEGT. The CDR3 DNA reads as TGTGCCAGCAGTGCGGGGATCTCCTACAATGAGCAGTTCTTC. Protein: CASSAGISYNEQFF.

This rearrangement joins TRBV30 to TRBJ2-2; TRBD2 agrees at 8 bases. CDR3 length: 15 amino acids. The V gene end was trimmed by 1 base and the J gene end by 7 bases; junction bases not matched to a gene: 8. The germline CDR1 and CDR2 sequences are GTSNPN and SVGIG (reference sequence). The CDR3 region is CAWSEWGLEVGELFF. The CDR3 DNA follows: TGTGCCTGGAGTGAGTGGGGACTAGAAGTCGGGGAGCTGTTTTTT.

The rearrangement joins TRBV21-1 to TRBJ1-2. TRBV21-1 is annotated as a pseudogene. This CDR3 spans 12 amino acids. CDR3 amino acids: CASIPREDGYTF. As DNA, the CDR3 is TGTGCCAGCATCCCACGGGAGGATGGCTACACCTTC.

The chain joins TRBV5-1 to TRBJ2-1; TRBD2 agrees at 11 bases. The ends lost 1 base at V and 6 bases at J; junction bases unmatched: 9. This CDR3 has 17 residues. Germline V gives CDR1 SGHRS, CDR2 YFSETQ. CDR3 region: CASSLLDVAGGLNEQFF. The CDR3 bases are TGCGCCAGCAGCTTGCTTGATGTAGCGGGAGGGCTCAATGAGCAGTTCTTC.

This clone was seen only once. This sequence joins TRBV7-9 and TRBJ2-7; the D gene is possibly TRBD2 (6 bases). This CDR3 spans 15 amino acids. Trimming took off 8 bases at V and 4 bases at J, with 21 bases between the two ends. CDR1 and CDR2 (germline): SEHNR, FQNEAQ (reference sequence). The CDR3 region is CASARWGESDYEQYF. For the CDR3, the DNA is TGTGCCAGCGCCCGGTGGGGGGAGAGTGATTACGAGCAGTACTTC.

The chain uses TRBV19 and TRBJ2-3; TRBD2 agrees at 13 bases. This CDR3 is 17 amino acids long. V gave up 5 bases and J gave up 2 bases; unmatched junction bases: 7. CDR1 is LNHDA, CDR2 SQIVND, per germline (reference sequence). The CDR3 spells CASSGLAGDPFTDTQYF. DNA for the CDR3: TGTGCCAGTAGTGGACTAGCGGGGGACCCTTTCACAGATACGCAGTATTTT. Full variable domain (rest looked up from reference TRBV19 and TRBJ2-3): DGGITQSPKYLFRKEGQNVTLSCEQNLNHDAMYWYRQDPGQGLRLIYYSQIVNDFQKGDIAEGYSVSREKKESFPLTVTSAQKNPTAFYLCASSGLAGDPFTDTQYFGPGTRLTVL.

This clone came up once. V gene TRBV5-4 combines with J gene TRBJ2-2; D is perhaps TRBD1 (6 bases). The germline V and J ends were trimmed by 0 bases and 3 bases, with 9 bases remaining between them. The CDR3 is 15 residues long. CDR1 and CDR2 (germline): SGHNT, YYREEE (reference sequence). CDR3 protein: CASSLVAGDTGELFF. The CDR3, as DNA: TGTGCCAGCAGCTTGGTGGCAGGGGACACCGGGGAGCTGTTTTTT.

This clone was detected only once. The gene calls are TRBV18 and TRBJ1-2, with D hard to call. This CDR3 has 13 amino acids. V lost 3 bases, J lost 1 base, and 6 bases lay in between. In germline, CDR1 is KGHSH, CDR2 LQKENI. For the CDR3, the DNA is TGTGCCAGCTCACCTACCAGTAACTATGGCTACACCTTC. Its protein product is CASSPTSNYGYTF.

This chain links TRBV5-4 with TRBJ1-1; 7 positions agree with TRBD1. CDR3 length equals 16 residues. After removal of 4 bases from V and 1 base from J, the junction contained 10 bases not matched to a gene. CDR1 SGHNT and CDR2 YYREEE come from the germline V gene (reference sequence). This chain's CDR3 is CASSILTGEWNTEAFF. The CDR3 DNA sequence: TGTGCCAGCAGCATCTTAACAGGGGAATGGAACACTGAAGCTTTCTTT.